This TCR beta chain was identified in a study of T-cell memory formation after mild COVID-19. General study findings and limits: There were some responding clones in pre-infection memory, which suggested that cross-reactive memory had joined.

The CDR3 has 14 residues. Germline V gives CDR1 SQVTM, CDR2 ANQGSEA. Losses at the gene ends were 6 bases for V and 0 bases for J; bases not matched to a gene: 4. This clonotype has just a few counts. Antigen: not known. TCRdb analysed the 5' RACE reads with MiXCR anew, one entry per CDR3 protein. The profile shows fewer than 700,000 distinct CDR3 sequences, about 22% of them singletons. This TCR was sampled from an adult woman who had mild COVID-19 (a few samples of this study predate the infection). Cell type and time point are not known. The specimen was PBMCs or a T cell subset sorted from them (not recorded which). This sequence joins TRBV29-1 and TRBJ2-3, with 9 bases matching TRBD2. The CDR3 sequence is CSVRLAASTDTQYF. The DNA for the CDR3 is TGCAGCGTGCGACTAGCGGCTAGCACAGATACGCAGTATTTT.